The next 24 T cell receptor beta chains were all read from a single sample in a study of T cells after yellow fever vaccination. One entry per CDR3 protein results from TCRdb running MiXCR on the 5' RACE reads. This table has approximately 140,000 distinct CDR3 sequences, roughly 8.2% appearing once. This sample comprised CD4+ T cells sorted from PBMCs, obtained 5 days after the yellow fever booster vaccination. These TCRs come from a man aged 25-45 years who received the YFV17D yellow fever vaccine.

This clonotype has a count of ten or more. The chain links TRBV20-1 to TRBJ2-1; TRBD2 might be the D (5 bases). Germline CDR1 is DFQATT and CDR2 is SNEGSKA (reference sequence). Deletions cut 6 bases from V and 6 bases from J, with 15 bases between. This CDR3 is built from 13 residues. The CDR3 here is CSAGPAGSNEQFF. The DNA for the CDR3 is TGCAGTGCCGGGCCGGCGGGTTCCAATGAGCAGTTCTTC.

This clonotype showed up many times. This chain links TRBV27 with TRBJ2-6; 10 nucleotides line up with TRBD1. Unmatched junction bases numbered 8, after V lost 7 bases and J lost 2 bases. This CDR3 is 17 amino acids long. Germline assignment: CDR1 MNHEY and CDR2 SMNVEV (reference sequence). The CDR3 region has the DNA TGTGCCAGCAAGCCCGGGACAGGGGTAGCTGGGGCCAACGTCCTGACTTTC. It specifies CASKPGTGVAGANVLTF.

This clonotype was counted a few times. The chain has TRBV5-1 and TRBJ1-5; tentative D call: TRBD1 (5 bases). V was pared by 0 bases and J by 6 bases, with 10 bases between. Germline V gene data show CDR1 as SGHRS and CDR2 as YFSETQ. The CDR3 is made up of 14 amino acids. The CDR3 coding sequence is TGCGCCAGCAGCTTGGATCAGGGCCTTCAGCCCCAGCATTTT. Its protein is CASSLDQGLQPQHF.

In this sample, this clonotype turned up many times. V is TRBV6-2 or TRBV6-3 and J is TRBJ2-2, with D perhaps matching TRBD1 or TRBD2 (5 bases each). Looked up from germline, CDR1 is MNHEY and CDR2 is SVGEGT. CDR3 length equals 14 residues. V lost 8 bases to trimming and J lost 2 bases, with 12 bases between them. In DNA form, the CDR3 reads TGTGCCAGCGGCAGAGGGGCCAACACCGGGGAGCTGTTTTTT. As protein: CASGRGANTGELFF.

Many counts were recorded for this clonotype. The chain combines TRBV7-7 with TRBJ1-6, with D perhaps TRBD1 (6 bases). Deletions cut 5 bases from V and 9 bases from J, with 11 bases between. CDR3 length equals 13 residues. The germline V gene encodes CDR1 SSHAT and CDR2 FNYEAQ (reference sequence). The CDR3 DNA reads TGTGCCAGCAGCCCAGGGGTTGGTTCACCCCTCCACTTT. It codes for CASSPGVGSPLHF.

This chain joins TRBV6-2 or TRBV6-3 and TRBJ1-2; D ambiguous. Germline-derived CDR1 and CDR2 are MNHEY and SVGEGT. This CDR3 has 12 amino acids. V lost 8 bases to trimming and J lost 6 bases, with 13 bases between them. The CDR3 spells CASVDSGDGYTF. CDR3 in DNA: TGTGCCAGCGTTGACTCCGGCGATGGCTACACCTTC.

This clonotype was observed at least ten times. The rearrangement uses TRBV20-1 and TRBJ2-7, with TRBD1 matching 12 bases. V trimming: 6 bases; J trimming: 5 bases; junction bases outside the gene matches: 5. This CDR3 has 13 residues. Per the germline V gene, CDR1 is DFQATT and CDR2 is SNEGSKA (reference sequence). The CDR3 DNA reads as TGCAGTGCCCCGGGACAGGGGGCCCACGAGCAGTACTTC. This sequence encodes CSAPGQGAHEQYF.

Ten or more counts support this clonotype. The chain recombines TRBV10-3 with TRBJ2-3; D uncertain. The germline CDR1 and CDR2 sequences are ENHRY and SYGVKD. V lost 1 base to trimming and J lost 3 bases, with 5 bases between them. The CDR3 contains 13 residues. CDR3 coding DNA: TGTGCCATCAGTGAGTACGGGACAGATACGCAGTATTTT. The encoded protein is CAISEYGTDTQYF.

This clonotype was observed at least ten times. CDR3 in DNA: TGTGCCAGCAGCCGATTACAGGGATATGCTCAGCCCCAGCATTTT. This codes for CASSRLQGYAQPQHF. V usage is TRBV6-1 and J usage is TRBJ1-5; a possible D gene is TRBD1 (6 bases). V lost 6 bases, J lost 6 bases, and 18 bases lay in between. This CDR3 has 15 residues. Germline lookup yields CDR1 MNHNS and CDR2 SASEGT.

This clonotype was found many times. V gene TRBV5-1 combines with J gene TRBJ2-1; D uncertain. The CDR3 covers 15 residues. The germline V gene has CDR1 SGHRS and CDR2 YFSETQ. V lost 0 bases, J lost 4 bases, and 11 bases lay in between. CDR3 region: CASSLEGYEYNEQFF. Here the CDR3 DNA reads TGCGCCAGCAGCTTGGAGGGCTATGAATACAATGAGCAGTTCTTC. Supplemented by reference TRBV5-1 and TRBJ2-1, the full variable domain reads KAGVTQTPRYLIKTRGQQVTLSCSPISGHRSVSWYQQTPGQGLQFLFEYFSETQRNKGNFPGRFSGRQFSNSRSEMNVSTLELGDSALYLCASSLEGYEYNEQFFGPGTRLTVL.

This sequence joins TRBV20-1 and TRBJ2-7; 9 bases are shared with TRBD1. The germline V gene encodes CDR1 DFQATT and CDR2 SNEGSKA (reference sequence). The V segment lost 5 bases and the J segment 2 bases; nucleotides outside the gene matches: 7. This CDR3 contains 14 residues. CDR3 region: CSAQRQGGPYEQYF. CDR3 DNA sequence: TGCAGTGCTCAACGACAGGGGGGGCCCTACGAGCAGTACTTC.

This clonotype was found many times. The V and J genes are TRBV19 and TRBJ2-2; 7 nucleotides line up with TRBD1. Germline V lookup: CDR1 LNHDA, CDR2 SQIVND (reference sequence). J gave up 6 bases and V 5 bases, and 6 bases lay outside the gene matches. CDR3 length equals 14 residues. DNA of the CDR3: TGTGCCAGTAGTCCCGGACAGGTCGCCGGGGAGCTGTTTTTT. Translating gives CASSPGQVAGELFF.

At least ten counts were recorded for this clonotype. The V and J genes are TRBV12-3 or TRBV12-4 and TRBJ2-7; D is unclear. V was shortened by 6 bases and J by 7 bases, with 16 bases between the two germline ends. CDR3 length equals 13 residues. The CDR3 reads CASSPTGPGEQYF. The CDR3 DNA reads as TGTGCCAGCAGCCCTACTGGCCCTGGAGAGCAGTACTTC.

This clonotype was counted a few times. The chain uses TRBV11-2 and TRBJ2-3; TRBD1 or TRBD2 may be the D gene (7 bases each). The V gene's germline CDR1 is SGHAT and CDR2 FQNNGV. With 5 bases removed from V and 3 bases from J, the gap between germline ends came to 15 bases. CDR3 length: 15 residues. The chain's CDR3 is CASSAGGDGTDTQYF. The CDR3 nucleotides read TGTGCCAGCAGCGCAGGGGGGGACGGGACAGATACGCAGTATTTT. Supplemented by reference TRBV11-2 and TRBJ2-3, the full variable domain reads EAGVAQSPRYKIIEKRQSVAFWCNPISGHATLYWYQQILGQGPKLLIQFQNNGVVDDSQLPKDRFSAERLKGVDSTLKIQPAKLEDSAVYLCASSAGGDGTDTQYFGPGTRLTVL.

With respect to this clonotype: This may come from a read error, since a much larger clone is one base off. This chain connects TRBV5-1 to TRBJ1-6; tentatively, D is TRBD1 (6 bases). This CDR3 has 16 residues. Germline V gene lookup returns CDR1 SGHRS and CDR2 YFSETQ. V was shortened by 0 bases and J by 10 bases, with 17 bases between the two germline ends. The CDR3 loop reads CASSLADGTLKSPLHF. CDR3 nucleotides: TGCGCCAGCAGCTTGGCCGATGGGACATTAAAGTCACCCCTCCACTTT.

This clonotype was recorded at least ten times. The chain combines TRBV7-2 with TRBJ2-2; D is unresolved. The CDR3 totals 14 residues. The V gene lost 1 base and the J gene lost 3 bases, with 6 bases spanning the gap. In germline, CDR1 is SGHTA, CDR2 FQGNSA. CDR3 residues: CASSLGGYTGELFF. CDR3 DNA: TGTGCCAGCAGCTTAGGGGGATACACCGGGGAGCTGTTTTTT.

This clonotype was counted between two and nine times. This chain links TRBV20-1 with TRBJ2-7, with 8 nucleotides matching TRBD1. Germline assignment: CDR1 DFQATT and CDR2 SNEGSKA (reference sequence). The CDR3 is 12 amino acids. After removal of 2 bases from V and 7 bases from J, the junction contained 4 bases not matched to a gene. The CDR3 loop reads CSARTNRGEQYF. In DNA, the CDR3 is TGCAGTGCTAGAACAAACAGGGGGGAGCAGTACTTC.

This clonotype was counted at least ten times. J is TRBJ2-2 and V is TRBV15, with TRBD2 identical over 11 bases. The CDR3 totals 16 residues. The V and J ends lost 0 bases and 5 bases, in that order; junction bases with no gene match: 2. Germline V gene data show CDR1 as LNHNV and CDR2 as YYDKDF (reference sequence). The CDR3 DNA sequence: TGTGCCACCAGCAGAGATCCTAGCGGGAGGACCGGGGAGCTGTTTTTT. Translation: CATSRDPSGRTGELFF.

This clonotype showed up many times. J is TRBJ2-1 and V is TRBV12-3 or TRBV12-4, with D unresolved. Trimming removed 3 bases at V and 6 bases at J, with 3 bases between. CDR3 length: 11 residues. CDR3 bases: TGTGCCAGCAGTTTCCTCAATGAGCAGTTCTTC. Protein sequence: CASSFLNEQFF.

At least ten counts were recorded for this clonotype. V usage is TRBV7-2 and J usage is TRBJ2-3; D is tentatively TRBD1 or TRBD2 (7 bases each). The CDR3 is 15 residues long. The V and J ends lost 5 bases and 0 bases respectively, with 12 bases between them. In germline, CDR1 is SGHTA, CDR2 FQGNSA. This CDR3 is CASSPQGGSTDTQYF. CDR3 nucleotides: TGTGCCAGCAGCCCCCAGGGGGGGAGCACAGATACGCAGTATTTT.

This clonotype was detected ten times or more. This chain joins TRBV12-3 or TRBV12-4 and TRBJ2-1, with 11 bases identical to TRBD1. The length of the CDR3 is 16 residues. J gave up 6 bases and V 5 bases, and 9 bases lay outside the gene matches. The CDR3 loop reads CASSPPTGTGGNEQFF. DNA of the CDR3: TGTGCCAGCAGTCCCCCGACCGGGACAGGGGGCAATGAGCAGTTCTTC.

This clonotype was seen ten or more times. This chain connects TRBV6-2 or TRBV6-3 to TRBJ2-6, with TRBD1 matching over 8 bases. The CDR3 is made up of 18 amino acids. The germline gives CDR1 MNHEY, CDR2 SVGEGT. V gave up 2 bases and J gave up 2 bases; unmatched junction bases: 8. CDR3: CASSYPRDRGTGANVLTF. The CDR3 bases are TGTGCCAGCAGTTACCCCAGAGACAGGGGTACTGGGGCCAACGTCCTGACTTTC.

This clonotype was seen many times. This chain joins TRBV7-2 and TRBJ2-3; 8 bases line up with TRBD2. The CDR3 runs to 14 residues. Germline assignment: CDR1 SGHTA and CDR2 FQGNSA. V shed 5 bases, J shed 4 bases, and the junction held 5 bases outside the gene matches. The CDR3, as DNA: TGTGCCAGCAGCCTCGGACTAGCTGCAGATACGCAGTATTTT. This encodes CASSLGLAADTQYF.

This clonotype was picked up many times. The chain recombines TRBV7-2 with TRBJ2-3, with D tentatively TRBD2 (5 bases). The V and J ends lost 2 bases and 2 bases respectively, with 11 bases between them. Germline V gene lookup returns CDR1 SGHTA and CDR2 FQGNSA. This CDR3 comprises 15 residues. The CDR3 nucleotides read TGTGCCAGCAGCTTACTAGCCCAAAACACAGATACGCAGTATTTT. The encoded protein is CASSLLAQNTDTQYF.